One sample yielded the 18 T cell receptor beta chains listed below, sequenced in a study of cytomegalovirus exposure and HLA in healthy donors. Some clones are missing from TCRdb's copy, which holds only in-frame ones; the method was immunoSEQ multiplex PCR. The sample has roughly 90,000 clones; about 94% are singletons. Sample: PBMCs. The receptors originated from a woman in her twenties or thirties in good health and CMV-seropositive.

This sequence joins TRBV15 and TRBJ1-5; D gene uncertain. V dropped 1 base and J dropped 0 bases, with 10 bases sitting between them. This CDR3 is 16 amino acids long. Germline V gene data show CDR1 as LNHNV and CDR2 as YYDKDF (reference sequence). CDR3 nucleotides: TGTGCCACCAGCAGAGGACACGCCAATAGCAATCAGCCCCAGCATTTT. Protein: CATSRGHANSNQPQHF.

The J gene is TRBJ2-6, the V gene TRBV5-1; 7 nucleotides align to TRBD1. Germline V gives CDR1 SGHRS, CDR2 YFSETQ. With 4 bases clipped from V and 0 bases from J, the junction kept 10 bases outside the gene matches. CDR3 length: 18 residues. This CDR3 reads CASSRAGQVGSGANVLTF. The CDR3 DNA reads as TGCGCCAGCAGCCGCGCAGGACAGGTTGGCTCTGGGGCCAACGTCCTGACTTTC.

V is TRBV19 and J is TRBJ1-2; 8 bases match TRBD1. The CDR3 has 15 amino acids. Germline V gene lookup returns CDR1 LNHDA and CDR2 SQIVND (reference sequence). V lost 1 base and J lost 7; bases outside the gene matches: 8. CDR3 sequence reads: CASSIGSAGGSGYTF. In DNA form, the CDR3 reads TGTGCCAGTAGTATAGGGAGCGCAGGGGGCTCTGGCTACACCTTC.

This chain connects TRBV30 to TRBJ2-7; no reliable D call. The length of the CDR3 is 15 residues. V lost 2 bases to trimming and J lost 0 bases, with 14 bases between them. Germline lookup yields CDR1 GTSNPN and CDR2 SVGIG (reference sequence). CDR3 DNA sequence: TGTGCCTGGAGTAAACCCGGTCTAAGCTCCTACGAGCAGTACTTC. Its translation: CAWSKPGLSSYEQYF. The full variable domain, with the rest looked up from reference TRBV30 and TRBJ2-7, is SQTIHQWPATLVQPVGSPLSLECTVEGTSNPNLYWYRQAAGRGLQLLFYSVGIGQISSEVPQNLSASRPQDRQFILSSKKLLLSDSGFYLCAWSKPGLSSYEQYFGPGTRLTVT.

V usage is TRBV14 and J usage is TRBJ2-3; 12 positions match TRBD1. Trimming took 0 bases from V and 3 from J; bases not matched to a gene: 7. Looked up from germline, CDR1 is SGHDN and CDR2 is FVKESK. CDR3 size: 18 residues. This chain's CDR3 is CASSQDWGTGGLTDTQYF. The CDR3 region has the DNA TGTGCCAGCAGCCAAGATTGGGGGACAGGGGGCCTTACAGATACGCAGTATTTT.

This chain joins TRBV7-2 and TRBJ1-2, with 9 bases fitting TRBD1. In germline, CDR1 is SGHTA, CDR2 FQGNSA. V lost 5 bases, J lost 2 bases, and 6 bases stayed unmatched. CDR3 length: 15 residues. DNA for the CDR3: TGTGCCAGCAGCACCACAGGGGGCCAAAACTATGGCTACACCTTC. Translating it yields CASSTTGGQNYGYTF.

The chain couples TRBV7-9 to TRBJ2-1; 13 bases fit TRBD2. Germline V lookup: CDR1 SEHNR, CDR2 FQNEAQ (reference sequence). The CDR3 is 19 amino acids. The V segment lost 4 bases and the J segment 1 base; nucleotides outside the gene matches: 10. The CDR3 region has the DNA TGTGCCAGCAGCTCCCCACTAGCGGGAGGGCCGAGGTCCTACAATGAGCAGTTCTTC. It specifies CASSSPLAGGPRSYNEQFF.

The rearrangement joins TRBV28 to TRBJ2-7; the D is unclear. V shed 8 bases and J shed 2 bases, with 10 bases lying between them. The CDR3 consists of 12 residues. From germline, CDR1 is MDHEN and CDR2 SYDVKM. The CDR3 nucleotides are TGTGCCAGCGCCCGACTGACCTACGAGCAGTACTTC. It codes for CASARLTYEQYF.

V gene TRBV5-5 combines with J gene TRBJ1-3; tentatively, D is TRBD1 (5 bases). Germline V CDR1 and CDR2: SGHKS, YYEKEE (reference sequence). V gave up 4 bases and J gave up 1 base, with 15 bases separating them. The CDR3 length is 16 residues. The CDR3 sequence: CASSKTVNLSGNTIYF. Here the CDR3 DNA reads TGTGCCAGCAGCAAGACAGTCAATCTGTCTGGAAACACCATATATTTT.

The rearrangement uses TRBV5-1 and TRBJ1-1; 7 bases are a match to TRBD1. The CDR3 consists of 17 residues. The germline CDR1 and CDR2 sequences are SGHRS and YFSETQ. J was trimmed by 0 bases and V by 3 bases; bases with no gene match: 11. CDR3 loop: CASSWGQPKNLNTEAFF. As DNA, the CDR3 is TGCGCCAGCAGCTGGGGACAGCCGAAAAACCTGAACACTGAAGCTTTCTTT.

V usage is TRBV9 and J usage is TRBJ2-7; 7 bases agree with TRBD2. Germline trimming cut 5 bases from V and 3 bases from J; bases unmatched to any gene: 8. Germline CDR1 and CDR2: SGDLS and YYNGEE. The CDR3 runs to 14 residues. The CDR3 loop reads CASSESGISYEQYF. In DNA form, the CDR3 reads TGTGCCAGCAGTGAAAGCGGGATAAGCTACGAGCAGTACTTC.

This chain connects TRBV7-2 to TRBJ2-1; unclear D gene. This CDR3 region has 16 residues. Germline V lookup: CDR1 SGHTA, CDR2 FQGNSA. V lost 1 base and J lost 0, with 10 bases in between. CDR3 region: CASSLVVRGSYNEQFF. CDR3 sequence (DNA): TGTGCCAGCAGCTTAGTCGTCCGAGGCTCCTACAATGAGCAGTTCTTC.

The V gene is TRBV7-2, the J gene TRBJ1-4; D is uncertain. V lost 5 bases, J lost 4 bases, and 11 bases lay in between. The CDR3 is 14 amino acids. CDR1 is SGHTA, CDR2 FQGNSA, per germline. The CDR3 bases are TGTGCCAGCAGCCGCCTGCTCGGTAATGAAAAACTGTTTTTT. Translation: CASSRLLGNEKLFF.

This chain links TRBV19 with TRBJ1-1; a possible D gene is TRBD1 (6 bases). The CDR3 contains 11 residues. V shed 6 bases and J shed 6 bases, with 8 bases lying between them. Germline V gene lookup returns CDR1 LNHDA and CDR2 SQIVND (reference sequence). The CDR3 sequence is CASRRQAEAFF. The CDR3 DNA sequence: TGTGCCAGTAGAAGACAGGCTGAAGCTTTCTTT. Full variable domain (missing parts from reference TRBV19 and TRBJ1-1): DGGITQSPKYLFRKEGQNVTLSCEQNLNHDAMYWYRQDPGQGLRLIYYSQIVNDFQKGDIAEGYSVSREKKESFPLTVTSAQKNPTAFYLCASRRQAEAFFGQGTRLTVV.

This chain links TRBV7-9 with TRBJ1-4, with D possibly matching TRBD1 (6 bases). CDR1 and CDR2 (germline): SEHNR, FQNEAQ (reference sequence). This CDR3 region has 16 residues. The ends were cut back, 1 base at V and 2 bases at J, with 11 bases in the middle. The CDR3 DNA follows: TGTGCCAGCAGCTTAGGGACAGTCGTTACTAATGAAAAACTGTTTTTT. This sequence encodes CASSLGTVVTNEKLFF.

The chain joins TRBV30 to TRBJ1-1; no firm D call. CDR3 length: 13 amino acids. The V end lost 1 base, the J end lost 3 bases, and 9 bases lay between the germline ends. Looked up from germline, CDR1 is GTSNPN and CDR2 is SVGIG (reference sequence). The CDR3 DNA sequence: TGTGCCTGGAGTGGACACCCCGACACTGAAGCTTTCTTT. This codes for CAWSGHPDTEAFF. Full variable domain (missing parts from reference TRBV30 and TRBJ1-1): SQTIHQWPATLVQPVGSPLSLECTVEGTSNPNLYWYRQAAGRGLQLLFYSVGIGQISSEVPQNLSASRPQDRQFILSSKKLLLSDSGFYLCAWSGHPDTEAFFGQGTRLTVV.

This rearrangement joins TRBV28 to TRBJ1-3; D gene unclear. With 11 bases removed from V and 4 bases from J, the gap between germline ends came to 30 bases. The CDR3 is 18 amino acids. The V gene's germline CDR1 is MDHEN and CDR2 SYDVKM. The CDR3 here is CAHPVPRRVKCGGNTIYF. The CDR3 coding sequence is TGTGCCCACCCGGTGCCTCGGAGGGTTAAATGCGGCGGAAACACCATATATTTT.

A single count supports this clone. The chain is built from TRBV14 and TRBJ1-2; D uncertain. V dropped 0 bases and J dropped 7 bases, with 18 bases sitting between them. CDR3 length equals 16 residues. The V gene's germline CDR1 is SGHDN and CDR2 FVKESK. This CDR3 is CASSQDRDINILGYTF. The CDR3 DNA sequence: TGTGCCAGCAGCCAAGACCGGGATATAAACATACTTGGCTACACCTTC.